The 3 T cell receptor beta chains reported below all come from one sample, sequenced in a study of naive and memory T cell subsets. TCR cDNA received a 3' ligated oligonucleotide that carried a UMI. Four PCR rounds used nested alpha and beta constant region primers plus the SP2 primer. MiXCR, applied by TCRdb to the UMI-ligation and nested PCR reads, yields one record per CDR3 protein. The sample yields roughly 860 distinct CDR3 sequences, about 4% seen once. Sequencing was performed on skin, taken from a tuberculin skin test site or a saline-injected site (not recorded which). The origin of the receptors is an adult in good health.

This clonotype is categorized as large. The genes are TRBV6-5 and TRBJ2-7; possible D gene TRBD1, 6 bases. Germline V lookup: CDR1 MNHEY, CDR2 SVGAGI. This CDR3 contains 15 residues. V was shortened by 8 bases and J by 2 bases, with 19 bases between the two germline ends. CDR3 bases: TGTGCCAGCTCCGGAACAGGGAAATCAACCTACGAGCAGTACTTC. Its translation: CASSGTGKSTYEQYF.

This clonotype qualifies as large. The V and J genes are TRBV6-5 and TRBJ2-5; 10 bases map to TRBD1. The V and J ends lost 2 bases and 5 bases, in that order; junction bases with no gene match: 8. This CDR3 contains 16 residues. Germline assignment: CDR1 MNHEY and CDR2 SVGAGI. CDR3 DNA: TGTGCCAGCAGTTACAGTTTGCGGGGACAGGGGGAGACCCAGTACTTC. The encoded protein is CASSYSLRGQGETQYF.

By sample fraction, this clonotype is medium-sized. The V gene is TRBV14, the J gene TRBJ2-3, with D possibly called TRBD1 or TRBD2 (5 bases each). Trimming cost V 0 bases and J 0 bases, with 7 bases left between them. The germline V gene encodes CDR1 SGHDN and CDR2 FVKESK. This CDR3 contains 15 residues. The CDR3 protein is CASSQDWDSTDTQYF. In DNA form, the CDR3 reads TGTGCCAGCAGCCAAGATTGGGACAGCACAGATACGCAGTATTTT.